The clone carrying this TCR beta chain was seen repeatedly, ten times or more. As yet, its antigen is unknown. The V gene end was trimmed by 1 base and the J gene end by 5 bases; junction bases not matched to a gene: 2. The CDR3 runs to 15 residues. Germline V gives CDR1 SNHLY, CDR2 FYNNEI. Unique molecular identifiers were incorporated into the prepared TCRbeta library. TCRdb itself ran the PCR reads through MiXCR, one entry per CDR3 protein. The profile covers approximately 79,000 distinct CDR3 sequences, with about a sixth appearing a single time and 50% to 65% taken by the ten largest. The data derive from a study of T-cell reconstitution after alpha-beta-depleted transplantation in children. Regarding the study as a whole: Surviving thymic progenitors and recipient T cells were the source of high TCRbeta diversity at day 60 in some patients. A year had passed since transplant, and T-cell counts and diversity by then came mostly from newly produced T cells. Reportedly, roughly two months post-transplant, alpha-beta T cells arose from several hundred expanded graft clones.

The source was PBMCs, mostly from graft donor cells, collected 360 days after TCRalphabeta/CD19-depleted stem cell transplant. This chain links TRBV2 with TRBJ2-1; 10 bases agree with TRBD2. The sequence derives from a male patient aged 2 to 10 who had a stem cell transplant for acute lymphoblastic leukemia, so the T cells may come from the graft donor. CDR3 sequence reads: CASSEVLAGHNEQFF. Here the CDR3 DNA reads TGTGCCAGCAGTGAAGTACTAGCGGGACACAATGAGCAGTTCTTC.